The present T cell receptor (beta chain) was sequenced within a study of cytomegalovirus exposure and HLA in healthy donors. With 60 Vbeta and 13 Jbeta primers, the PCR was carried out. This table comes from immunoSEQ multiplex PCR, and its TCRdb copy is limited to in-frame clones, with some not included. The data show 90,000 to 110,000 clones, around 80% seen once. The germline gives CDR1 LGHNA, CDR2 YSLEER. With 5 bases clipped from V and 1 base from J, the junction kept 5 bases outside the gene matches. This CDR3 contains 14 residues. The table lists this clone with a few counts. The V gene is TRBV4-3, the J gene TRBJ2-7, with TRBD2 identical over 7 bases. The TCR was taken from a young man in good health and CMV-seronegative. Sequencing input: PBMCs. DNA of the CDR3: TGCGCCAGCAGCTTTAGCGGGCCTTCCTACGAGCAGTACTTC. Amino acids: CASSFSGPSYEQYF.